A selection of T cell receptor beta chains follows, all from one sample in a study of blood T cell repertoires in COVID-19. Measured with immunoSEQ multiplex PCR; TCRdb has only the in-frame clones, and not every one. The repertoire holds fewer than 200,000 clones, with about nine tenths as singletons. The sample consisted of peripheral blood. The source of these receptors is a man aged 18 to 29 who had recovered from COVID-19. Each CDR3 is given with its conserved first and last residue. D genes are given only for firm matches. Clone sizes are given selectively: once, few, many, or a class where the clone is expanded.

d_call	v_call	j_call	clone_size	cdr3_length	cdr3_nt	cdr3_aa
-	TRBV5-1	TRBJ1-5	once	15	TGCGCCAGCAGCCCCACCCCGGGGGGTAATCAGCCCCAGCATTTT	CASSPTPGGNQPQHF
TRBD1	TRBV29-1	TRBJ2-3	-	16	TGCAGCGTTAAAGAGACCGGGACAGGGAGAACAGATACGCAGTATTTT	CSVKETGTGRTDTQYF
-	TRBV4-3	TRBJ1-6	-	16	TGCGCCAGCAGCCAAGAGGAGGACAGAGCAAATTCACCCCTCCACTTT	CASSQEEDRANSPLHF
-	TRBV5-1	TRBJ2-3	-	15	TGCGCCAGCAGCCCGGAGGCGAGGGGCACAGATACGCAGTATTTT	CASSPEARGTDTQYF
-	TRBV6-5	TRBJ2-1	-	13	TGTGCCAGCAATAGACTAGTTCGGAATGAGCAGTTCTTC	CASNRLVRNEQFF
TRBD2	TRBV5-6	TRBJ2-3	once	17	TGTGCCAGCAGCTTGGGACTAGCGGGAGCACCAGCAGATACGCAGTATTTT	CASSLGLAGAPADTQYF
TRBD2	TRBV19	TRBJ2-1	-	15	TGTGCCAGCGGTAGCGGGAGGTCTCCGGGAAATGAGCAGTTCTTC	CASGSGRSPGNEQFF
-	TRBV4-2	TRBJ1-4	-	15	TGTGCCAGCAGCCAAGGGGGGCCCAGAGGTGAAAAACTGTTTTTT	CASSQGGPRGEKLFF
-	TRBV5-1	TRBJ2-2	few	16	TGCGCCAGCAGCCTGGACCCGGGACTCAACACCGGGGAGCTGTTTTTT	CASSLDPGLNTGELFF
-	TRBV29-1	TRBJ2-1	-	12	TGCAGCGCGAGTCTAGTGTCGAATGAGCAGTTCTTC	CSASLVSNEQFF
TRBD2	TRBV19	TRBJ2-1	-	15	TGTGCCAGTAGGATAGCGGGGGGTTCCTACAATGAGCAGTTCTTC	CASRIAGGSYNEQFF
TRBD2	TRBV3-1/TRBV3-2	TRBJ2-1	once	21	TGTGCCAGCAGCCAAGTTCCTGGACTAGCGGGAGTAAAAAGAAACTACAATGAGCAGTTCTTC	CASSQVPGLAGVKRNYNEQFF
TRBD1	TRBV9	TRBJ2-7	-	14	TGTGCCAGCGGACCCGGACAGGGCTGGTCCGAGCAGTACTTC	CASGPGQGWSEQYF
-	TRBV7-2	TRBJ2-2	-	15	TGTGCCAGCAGCTTGTCGACAGGAAACACCGGGGAGCTGTTTTTT	CASSLSTGNTGELFF
-	TRBV28	TRBJ1-4	-	15	TGTGCCAGCAGCAGGCCGGGGGGGAGTAATGAAAAACTGTTTTTT	CASSRPGGSNEKLFF
TRBD1	TRBV7-4	TRBJ1-1	-	14	TGTGCCAGCAGCGGAGCCGGGACAGGGTTCTGGCCTTTCTTT	CASSGAGTGFWPFF
-	TRBV11-3	TRBJ1-3	once	16	TGTGCCAGCAGCTTAATGGGGGGGGCGTCTGGAAACACCATATATTTT	CASSLMGGASGNTIYF
-	TRBV27	TRBJ2-1	-	16	TGTGCCAGCAGGGGGGCTAGCGGTAGCTCCTACAATGAGCAGTTCTTC	CASRGASGSSYNEQFF
-	TRBV3-1/TRBV3-2	TRBJ2-7	-	18	TGTGCCAGCAGCCACGGCGACTACCACGGAGGGTTCTCCTACGAGCAGTACTTC	CASSHGDYHGGFSYEQYF
-	TRBV4-1	TRBJ1-6	-	16	TGCGCCAGCAGCCACCCGACAGGCTCCTATAATTCACCCCTCCACTTT	CASSHPTGSYNSPLHF
-	TRBV2	TRBJ2-3	-	12	TGTGCCTCCCTTGGGGCGATAGATACGCAGTATTTT	CASLGAIDTQYF
-	TRBV6-2/TRBV6-3	TRBJ2-1	-	12	TGTGCCAGCAGTTACCAGTCCCCCCAGCAGTTCTTC	CASSYQSPQQFF
TRBD1	TRBV12-3/TRBV12-4	TRBJ2-7	-	12	TGTGCCAGCAGTTTAGTTAGACAGGGGGAATTCTTC	CASSLVRQGEFF